This is a list of T cell receptor beta chains from one sample in a study of T cells in Graves' hyperthyroidism and ophthalmopathy. TCRdb recomputed calls from the multiplex PCR reads with MiXCR, one row per CDR3 protein. The table includes over 300,000 distinct CDR3 sequences, roughly 15% detected once. Sequencing input: blood. These receptors all stem from a woman aged 40 to 50 with Graves' ophthalmopathy. Each CDR3 is given with its conserved first and last residue. The order of the fields is J gene, V gene, D gene, clone size, CDR3 DNA, CDR3 protein. A D gene is named only where the DNA matches it firmly. Clone size is shown for a subset of rows, as once, few, many or a class of expanded clone.

>TRBJ1-1|TRBV18|-|many
TGTGCCACCCACCGGCAACGGAACACTGAAGCTTTCTTT
CATHRQRNTEAFF
>TRBJ2-3|TRBV20-1|-|-
TGCAGTGCTAGAGAGAAATACACAGATACGCAGTATTTT
CSAREKYTDTQYF
>TRBJ1-2|TRBV27|TRBD1|many
TGTGCCAGCAGTTTTGGGACAGGGTTCTATGGCTACACCTTC
CASSFGTGFYGYTF
>TRBJ2-2|TRBV15|-|-
TGTGCCACCAGCAGAGCGGTAGGCAGGGTGGGAACCGGGGAGCTGTTTTTT
CATSRAVGRVGTGELFF
>TRBJ2-7|TRBV11-2|TRBD2|many
TGTGCCAGCAGCTTAGTGTGGCGGGGGGCTCGTTTCTACGAGCAGTACTTC
CASSLVWRGARFYEQYF
>TRBJ2-1|TRBV20-1|-|many
TGCAGTGCTAGACCCCTCTCCCATTGGGGTGTACTTAGCTCCTACAATGAGCAGTTCTTC
CSARPLSHWGVLSSYNEQFF
>TRBJ1-2|TRBV3-1|-|-
TGTGCCAGCAGCCAACTCAGGGGAGTCTATGGCTACACCTTC
CASSQLRGVYGYTF
>TRBJ2-7|TRBV25-1|TRBD1|-
TGTGCCAGCAGTGAATTTCAAGGGACAGGGTATGATGAGCAGTACTTC
CASSEFQGTGYDEQYF
>TRBJ1-2|TRBV4-1|TRBD1|-
TGCGCCAGCAGCCACCTGGGACAGGGGGCGGGTGGCTACACCTTC
CASSHLGQGAGGYTF
>TRBJ1-2|TRBV20-1|-|many
TGCAGTGGGGTCGCGGTAAGGCAGGATGGCTACACCTTC
CSGVAVRQDGYTF
>TRBJ1-1|TRBV25-1|-|few
TGTGCCAGCAGTGGACGATCGCAGGGACTGGGGACTGAAGCTTTCTTT
CASSGRSQGLGTEAFF
>TRBJ2-1|TRBV5-4|TRBD2|many
TGTGCCAGCAGCTTAGACGCTAGCGGGGGGTATGAGCAGTTCTTC
CASSLDASGGYEQFF
>TRBJ2-7|TRBV7-9|TRBD2|once
TGTGCCAGCAGCCACCGACTAGCGGGAGATGACGAGCAGTACTTC
CASSHRLAGDDEQYF
>TRBJ2-3|TRBV11-1|TRBD2|many
TGTGCCAGCAGCGAATACAGAGGACTAGCGGGAGGGTCAGATACGCAGTATTTT
CASSEYRGLAGGSDTQYF
>TRBJ1-3|TRBV19|-|few
TGTGCCACTCTATCTGGAAACACCATATATTTT
CATLSGNTIYF
>TRBJ2-7|TRBV5-6|-|-
TGTGCCAGCAGCTTGGTCTGGGGCAGTACCTACGAGCAGTACTTC
CASSLVWGSTYEQYF
>TRBJ2-3|TRBV5-1|TRBD2|-
TGCGCCAGCTACCTGGGTGCGGGGGTAACAGATACGCAGTATTTT
CASYLGAGVTDTQYF
>TRBJ1-3|TRBV6-5|-|many
TGTGCCAGCAGTTACTCGAACAGGCCCTCTGGAAACACCATATATTTT
CASSYSNRPSGNTIYF
>TRBJ2-7|TRBV13|-|few
TGTGCCAGCGCGGGCTCCTACGAGCAGTACTTC
CASAGSYEQYF
>TRBJ2-5|TRBV18|-|many
TGTGCCAGCTCATTTACTAGCTTCGAGACCCAGTACTTC
CASSFTSFETQYF
>TRBJ1-1|TRBV29-1|-|many
TGCAGCGTTGGGACAGCCCATAGAGCTTTCTTT
CSVGTAHRAFF
>TRBJ2-7|TRBV2|-|many
TGTGCCAGCAGGGAAGGTACCTCCGGTGTGTACGAGCAGTACTTC
CASREGTSGVYEQYF
>TRBJ2-1|TRBV20-1|TRBD2|many
TGCAGTGCTAGTGGGGGGGTTACCTACAATGAGCAGTTCTTC
CSASGGVTYNEQFF
>TRBJ2-1|TRBV28|-|many
TGTGCCAGCAGTTTTGGGGGGGGCAGGTTCTTC
CASSFGGGRFF
>TRBJ2-3|TRBV18|-|few
TGTGCCAGCTCACCTGGCGGGCTTAGCACAGATACGCAGTATTTT
CASSPGGLSTDTQYF
>TRBJ2-1|TRBV3-1|-|-
TGTGCCAGCAGCCTTTGGGGGAGAAGTAATGAGCAGTTCTTC
CASSLWGRSNEQFF
>TRBJ2-3|TRBV12-3/TRBV12-4|TRBD2|many
TGTGCCAGCAGTTGGCTACCGGGACTAGCGGTAACAGATACGCAGTATTTT
CASSWLPGLAVTDTQYF